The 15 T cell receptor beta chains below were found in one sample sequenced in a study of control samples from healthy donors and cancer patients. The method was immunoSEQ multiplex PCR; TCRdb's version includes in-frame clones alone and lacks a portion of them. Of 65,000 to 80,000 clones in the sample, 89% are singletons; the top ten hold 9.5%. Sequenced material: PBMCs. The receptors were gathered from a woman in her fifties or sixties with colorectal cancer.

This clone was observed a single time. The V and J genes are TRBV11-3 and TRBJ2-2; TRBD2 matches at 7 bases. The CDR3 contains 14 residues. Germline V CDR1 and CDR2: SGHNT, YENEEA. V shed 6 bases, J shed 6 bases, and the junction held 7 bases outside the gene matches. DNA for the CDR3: TGTGCCAGCAGTGGGGGGGAGGAGGCCGGGGAGCTGTTTTTT. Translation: CASSGGEEAGELFF.

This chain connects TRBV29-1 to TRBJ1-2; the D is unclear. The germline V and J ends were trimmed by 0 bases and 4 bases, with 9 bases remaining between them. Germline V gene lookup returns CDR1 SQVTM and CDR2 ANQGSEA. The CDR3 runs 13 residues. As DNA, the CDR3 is TGCAGCGTTGAAGACGGAGACATCTATGGCTACACCTTC. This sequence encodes CSVEDGDIYGYTF.

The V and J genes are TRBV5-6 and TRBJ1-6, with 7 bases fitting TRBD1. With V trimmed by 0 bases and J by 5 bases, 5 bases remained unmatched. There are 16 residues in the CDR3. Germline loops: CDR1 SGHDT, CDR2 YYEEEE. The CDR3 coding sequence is TGTGCCAGCAGCTTGGCCGGGACAGTGAATAATTCACCCCTCCACTTT. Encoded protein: CASSLAGTVNNSPLHF.

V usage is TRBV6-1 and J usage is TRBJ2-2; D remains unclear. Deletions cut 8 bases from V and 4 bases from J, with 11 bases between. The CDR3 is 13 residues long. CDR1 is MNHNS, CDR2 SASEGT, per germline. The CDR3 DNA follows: TGTGCCAGCTACCTCCACGGCACCGGGGAGCTGTTTTTT. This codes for CASYLHGTGELFF.

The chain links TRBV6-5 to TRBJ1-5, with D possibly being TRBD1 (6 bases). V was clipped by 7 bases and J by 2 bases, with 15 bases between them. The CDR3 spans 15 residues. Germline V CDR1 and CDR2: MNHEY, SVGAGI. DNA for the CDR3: TGTGCCAGCATCCTGCAGGGGACTGGCAATCAGCCCCAGCATTTT. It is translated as CASILQGTGNQPQHF.

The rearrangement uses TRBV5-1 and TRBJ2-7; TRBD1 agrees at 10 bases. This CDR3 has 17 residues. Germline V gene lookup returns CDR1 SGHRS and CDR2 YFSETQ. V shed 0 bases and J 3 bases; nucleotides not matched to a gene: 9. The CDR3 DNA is TGCGCCAGCAGCTTGGGACCCGGGACAGGGGATTTCTACGAGCAGTACGTC. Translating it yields CASSLGPGTGDFYEQYV.

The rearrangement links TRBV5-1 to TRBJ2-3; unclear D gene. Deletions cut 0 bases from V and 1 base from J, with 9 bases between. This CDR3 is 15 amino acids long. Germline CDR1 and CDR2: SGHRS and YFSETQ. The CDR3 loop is CASSLDVGRTDTQYF. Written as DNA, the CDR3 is TGCGCCAGCAGCTTGGATGTAGGGCGCACAGATACGCAGTATTTT.

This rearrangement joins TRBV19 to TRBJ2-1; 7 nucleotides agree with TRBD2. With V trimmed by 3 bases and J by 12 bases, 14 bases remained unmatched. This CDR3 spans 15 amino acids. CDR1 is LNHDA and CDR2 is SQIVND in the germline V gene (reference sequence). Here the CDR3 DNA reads TGTGCCAGTAGTATCGGTGGGGGGGGGATAAGGATGCAGTTCTTC. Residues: CASSIGGGGIRMQFF.

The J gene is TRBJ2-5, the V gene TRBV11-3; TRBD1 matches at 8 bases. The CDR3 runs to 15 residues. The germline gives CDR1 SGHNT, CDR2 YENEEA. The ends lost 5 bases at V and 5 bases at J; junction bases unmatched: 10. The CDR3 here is CASSPPRTGRETQYF. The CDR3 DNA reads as TGTGCCAGCAGCCCCCCTAGGACAGGGCGCGAGACCCAGTACTTC.

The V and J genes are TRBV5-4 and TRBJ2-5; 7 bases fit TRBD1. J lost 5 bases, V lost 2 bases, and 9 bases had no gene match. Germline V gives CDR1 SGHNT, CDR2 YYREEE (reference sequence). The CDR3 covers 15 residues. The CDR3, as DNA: TGTGCCAGCAGCTTAAGGACAGGTTGGGGGGAGACCCAGTACTTC. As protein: CASSLRTGWGETQYF.

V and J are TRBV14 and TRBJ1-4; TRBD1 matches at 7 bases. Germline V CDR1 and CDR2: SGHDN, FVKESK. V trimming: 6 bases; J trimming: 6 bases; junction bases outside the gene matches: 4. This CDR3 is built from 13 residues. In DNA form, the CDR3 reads TGTGCCAGCAGGAACAGGGGTGATGAAAAACTGTTTTTT. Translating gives CASRNRGDEKLFF.

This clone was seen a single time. CDR3 protein: CAWRARGGNRETQYF. In DNA form, the CDR3 reads TGTGCCTGGAGGGCGCGGGGGGGGAATAGGGAGACCCAGTACTTC. This rearrangement joins TRBV30 to TRBJ2-5, with 9 positions matching TRBD2. Germline V CDR1 and CDR2: GTSNPN, SVGIG (reference sequence). The V and J ends lost 3 bases and 5 bases, in that order; junction bases with no gene match: 10. This CDR3 region has 15 residues.

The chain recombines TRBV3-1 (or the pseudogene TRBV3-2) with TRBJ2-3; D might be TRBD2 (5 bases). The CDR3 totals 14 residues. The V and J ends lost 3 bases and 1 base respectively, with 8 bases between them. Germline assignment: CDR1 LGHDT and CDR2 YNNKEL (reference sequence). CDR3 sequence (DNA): TGTGCCAGCAGCCACAGCGGCGGCACAGATACGCAGTATTTT. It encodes CASSHSGGTDTQYF.

The CDR3 DNA reads TGCGCCAGCAGCCAAGATAGGAACACAGTACTTAACACCATATATTTT. Its translation: CASSQDRNTVLNTIYF. The chain links TRBV4-3 to TRBJ1-3; D call uncertain. Between the trimmed V and J ends, which lost 0 bases and 7 bases, there was a span of 16 bases. The CDR3 length is 16 residues. CDR1 and CDR2 (germline): LGHNA, YSLEER.

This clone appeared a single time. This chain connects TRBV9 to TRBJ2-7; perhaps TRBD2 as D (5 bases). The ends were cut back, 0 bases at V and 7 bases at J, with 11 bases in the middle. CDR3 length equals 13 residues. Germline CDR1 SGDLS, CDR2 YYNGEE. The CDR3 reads CASSVGDGGEQYV. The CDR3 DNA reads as TGTGCCAGCAGCGTAGGGGATGGAGGTGAGCAGTACGTC.